These 25 T cell receptor beta chains originate from one sample sequenced in a study of T cell responses to AZD1222 COVID-19 vaccine (dated by TCRdb to the early 2020s). Library construction relied on the immunoSEQ multiplex PCR assay. TCRdb retrieved this table from immuneACCESS and kept in-frame rearrangements only. Not all clones are present; in checked studies, unresolved V genes account for under half, and no reason is known for the remainder. The sample contains over 100,000 clones, 84% of them found a single time. Jointly, the top ten make up roughly 9.5% of the sample. The time point label corresponds to: baseline before first vaccination. The specimen was peripheral blood, collected on day 0 of AZD1222 vaccination. All receptors come from an adult in good health.

The rearrangement links TRBV7-9 to TRBJ1-2; no clear D. The CDR3 runs to 13 residues. With 0 bases removed from V and 7 bases from J, the gap between germline ends came to 9 bases. The V gene's germline CDR1 is SEHNR and CDR2 FQNEAQ (reference sequence). The CDR3 protein is CASSLALNVGYTF. The CDR3 region has the DNA TGTGCCAGCAGCTTAGCGCTTAACGTTGGCTACACCTTC.

J is TRBJ1-1 and V is TRBV5-6; D is unclear. The V and J ends lost 2 bases and 11 bases respectively, with 10 bases between them. The CDR3 totals 11 residues. CDR1 and CDR2 from the germline V gene are SGHDT and YYEEEE. CDR3 region: CASSFRVDAFF. The CDR3 DNA sequence: TGTGCCAGCAGCTTTCGAGTTGACGCTTTCTTT.

The V and J genes are TRBV19 and TRBJ1-2; TRBD1 agrees at 8 bases. With V trimmed by 7 bases and J by 2 bases, 15 bases remained unmatched. Germline CDR1 reads LNHDA; CDR2 reads SQIVND (reference sequence). The CDR3 is made up of 17 amino acids. CDR3 region: CASKEGGTGLSNYGYTF. CDR3 coding DNA: TGTGCCAGTAAAGAGGGCGGGACAGGCTTATCGAACTATGGCTACACCTTC.

This clone was seen once. The chain uses TRBV6-6 and TRBJ2-5; possibly TRBD1 or TRBD2 for D (6 bases each). In germline, CDR1 is MNHNY, CDR2 SVGAGI (reference sequence). Trimming shortened V by 1 base and J by 5 bases, and 11 bases separated the two germline ends. This CDR3 contains 14 residues. The CDR3 bases are TGTGCCAGCAGTTACTTACGAGGGGGGGAGACCCAGTACTTC. It is translated as CASSYLRGGETQYF.

This sequence joins TRBV28 and TRBJ2-1; D perhaps matches TRBD2 (6 bases). This CDR3 has 15 amino acids. Per germline, CDR1 MDHEN and CDR2 SYDVKM. Trimming took off 6 bases at V and 2 bases at J, with 14 bases between the two ends. Written as DNA, the CDR3 is TGTGCCAGCAGAACACGGGGGTTAGCCTACAATGAGCAGTTCTTC. Translating gives CASRTRGLAYNEQFF.

This chain joins TRBV2 and TRBJ2-2, with 7 bases aligning to TRBD1. In germline, CDR1 is SNHLY, CDR2 FYNNEI. The CDR3 has 15 amino acids. V lost 4 bases to trimming and J lost 6 bases; unmatched junction nucleotides: 8. CDR3 DNA: TGTGCCAGCAGTGTACCGCAGGGGGTGCCCGGGGAGCTGTTTTTT. As protein: CASSVPQGVPGELFF.

The chain has TRBV9 and TRBJ2-3; 7 bases are a match to TRBD1. The CDR3 has 18 amino acids. The V gene's germline CDR1 is SGDLS and CDR2 YYNGEE. V gave up 3 bases and J gave up 3 bases; unmatched junction bases: 16. As DNA, the CDR3 is TGTGCCAGCAGCGACCACAGGGGAAAAGCGCGAGGTACAGATACGCAGTATTTT. Protein: CASSDHRGKARGTDTQYF.

The chain links TRBV3-1 (or the pseudogene TRBV3-2) to TRBJ2-3, with 8 nucleotides matching TRBD2. With V trimmed by 3 bases and J by 1 base, 3 bases remained unmatched. The CDR3 extends over 15 amino acids. Germline lookup yields CDR1 LGHDT and CDR2 YNNKEL (reference sequence). The CDR3 sequence is CASSQLSGGTDTQYF. CDR3 nucleotide sequence: TGTGCCAGCAGCCAGCTTAGCGGGGGCACAGATACGCAGTATTTT.

The sample holds one count of this clone. This rearrangement joins TRBV20-1 to TRBJ2-5, with D hard to call. The V gene's germline CDR1 is DFQATT and CDR2 SNEGSKA (reference sequence). CDR3 length: 11 residues. Trimming pared 0 bases from V and 5 bases from J, leaving 4 bases between. DNA for the CDR3: TGCAGTGCTAGAGAATGGGAGACCCAGTACTTC. It encodes CSAREWETQYF.

V and J are TRBV30 and TRBJ1-2, with TRBD1 matching over 7 bases. The CDR3 covers 16 residues. V lost 2 bases and J lost 5; bases outside the gene matches: 14. CDR1 GTSNPN and CDR2 SVGIG come from the germline V gene (reference sequence). CDR3 region: CAWSSTGWSPFYGYTF. Here the CDR3 DNA reads TGTGCCTGGAGTTCGACAGGGTGGTCCCCGTTTTATGGCTACACCTTC. The variable domain in full, with the rest retrieved from reference TRBV30 and TRBJ1-2, is SQTIHQWPATLVQPVGSPLSLECTVEGTSNPNLYWYRQAAGRGLQLLFYSVGIGQISSEVPQNLSASRPQDRQFILSSKKLLLSDSGFYLCAWSSTGWSPFYGYTFGSGTRLTVV.

The genes are TRBV25-1 and TRBJ2-2; D remains ambiguous. This CDR3 spans 14 amino acids. Trimming took off 2 bases at V and 2 bases at J, with 6 bases between the two ends. Germline lookup yields CDR1 MGHDK and CDR2 SYGVNS. CDR3: CASSEGRNTGELFF. The CDR3 coding sequence is TGTGCCAGCAGTGAAGGGCGAAACACCGGGGAGCTGTTTTTT. Supplemented by reference TRBV25-1 and TRBJ2-2, the full variable domain reads EADIYQTPRYLVIGTGKKITLECSQTMGHDKMYWYQQDPGMELHLIHYSYGVNSTEKGDLSSESTVSRIRTEHFPLTLESARPSHTSQYLCASSEGRNTGELFFGEGSRLTVL.

The genes are TRBV4-1 and TRBJ2-1, with 8 bases identical to TRBD2. The CDR3 loop spans 16 amino acids. Trimming at V came to 0 bases and at J to 12 bases, leaving 13 bases not matched to a gene. Germline CDR1 and CDR2: MGHRA and YSYEKL. Written as DNA, the CDR3 is TGCGCCAGCAGCCAAGAATCCAGCGGGGGCACCTCTCGGCAGTTCTTC. This sequence encodes CASSQESSGGTSRQFF.

J is TRBJ2-2 and V is TRBV2; 8 bases are shared with TRBD2. CDR3 size: 16 residues. Germline CDR1 is SNHLY and CDR2 is FYNNEI. Trimming cost V 2 bases and J 3 bases; bases outside gene matches: 5. CDR3 region: CASSESSGGYTGELFF. CDR3 DNA: TGTGCCAGCAGTGAATCCAGCGGGGGTTACACCGGGGAGCTGTTTTTT.

The chain has TRBV6-6 and TRBJ2-4, with 9 bases fitting TRBD1. V trimming: 6 bases; J trimming: 5 bases; junction bases outside the gene matches: 5. Germline V CDR1 and CDR2: MNHNY, SVGAGI (reference sequence). The CDR3 is 14 amino acids. The CDR3 is CASSYRDRENIQYF. The CDR3 nucleotides read TGTGCCAGCAGCTACCGGGACAGGGAAAACATTCAGTACTTC.

Here the CDR3 reads CASSLIPARGVRELFF. CDR3 bases: TGTGCCAGCAGCTTAATACCGGCTAGGGGAGTTAGGGAGCTGTTTTTT. The chain has TRBV7-3 and TRBJ2-2; either TRBD1 or TRBD2 may supply D (5 bases each). CDR1 is SGHTA and CDR2 is FQGTGA in the germline V gene. This CDR3 region has 16 residues. V was shortened by 1 base and J by 9 bases, with 18 bases between the two germline ends.

This clone occurred once. The genes are TRBV29-1 and TRBJ2-2, with D tentatively TRBD1 (6 bases). The germline V gene encodes CDR1 SQVTM and CDR2 ANQGSEA. This CDR3 region has 14 residues. V lost 6 bases, J lost 4 bases, and 15 bases lay in between. The CDR3 nucleotides read TGCAGCGTGGGACAAGGCAGGGGCACCGGGGAGCTGTTTTTT. The encoded protein is CSVGQGRGTGELFF.

The rearrangement joins TRBV7-8 to TRBJ2-7; TRBD1 aligns across 7 bases. The CDR3 extends over 15 amino acids. V gave up 3 bases and J gave up 5 bases; unmatched junction bases: 10. The germline gives CDR1 SGHVS, CDR2 FQNEAQ. DNA for the CDR3: TGTGCCAGCAGCTTCCAGACAGGGCTGGAAAACGAGCAGTACTTC. It translates to CASSFQTGLENEQYF. The whole variable domain, filled in from reference TRBV7-8 and TRBJ2-7, reads GAGVSQSPRYKVAKRGQDVALRCDPISGHVSLFWYQQALGQGPEFLTYFQNEAQLDKSGLPSDRFFAERPEGSVSTLKIQRTQQEDSAVYLCASSFQTGLENEQYFGPGTRLTVT.

This rearrangement joins TRBV5-1 to TRBJ2-2; 9 positions match TRBD2. Germline CDR1 is SGHRS and CDR2 is YFSETQ. The CDR3 length is 15 residues. V gave up 2 bases and J gave up 5 bases; unmatched junction bases: 4. This CDR3 reads CASSLRSGGTGELFF. CDR3 DNA: TGCGCCAGCAGCTTACGTAGCGGGGGAACCGGGGAGCTGTTTTTT.

V and J are TRBV7-2 and TRBJ1-2; tentative D call: TRBD1 (5 bases). The CDR3 runs to 14 residues. Germline CDR1 and CDR2: SGHTA and FQGNSA. The ends were cut back, 4 bases at V and 4 bases at J, with 13 bases in the middle. The CDR3 region is CASSSTDSGYGYTF. The DNA for the CDR3 is TGTGCCAGCAGCTCAACCGACAGTGGCTATGGCTACACCTTC.

V is TRBV24-1 and J is TRBJ2-2; 11 positions match TRBD1. This CDR3 region has 18 residues. Germline CDR1 is KGHDR and CDR2 is SFDVKD. Losses at the gene ends were 4 bases for V and 6 bases for J; bases not matched to a gene: 12. The DNA of the CDR3 is TGTGCCACCAGTGACACGCGAGGGACAGGGGGACTTCCCGGGGAGCTGTTTTTT. The encoded protein is CATSDTRGTGGLPGELFF.

The chain carries TRBV7-9 and TRBJ1-6; D gene uncertain. Germline lookup yields CDR1 SEHNR and CDR2 FQNEAQ (reference sequence). This CDR3 comprises 17 residues. V was shortened by 5 bases and J by 0 bases, with 14 bases between the two germline ends. CDR3 amino acids: CASSPRIGSSYNSPLHF. Written as DNA, the CDR3 is TGTGCCAGCAGCCCACGAATCGGGAGCTCCTATAATTCACCCCTCCACTTT.

The rearrangement uses TRBV7-9 and TRBJ1-6; a possible D gene is TRBD1 (5 bases). V lost 7 bases to trimming and J lost 3 bases, with 16 bases between them. The germline CDR1 and CDR2 sequences are SEHNR and FQNEAQ (reference sequence). This CDR3 has 16 residues. Written as DNA, the CDR3 is TGTGCCAGCACCCAGACCGGGGCCGGCTATAATTCACCCCTCCACTTT. This encodes CASTQTGAGYNSPLHF.

The chain couples TRBV6-5 to TRBJ1-6; no clear D. Trimming removed 2 bases at V and 6 bases at J, with 14 bases between. The CDR3 runs 16 residues. The V gene's germline CDR1 is MNHEY and CDR2 SVGAGI. As DNA, the CDR3 is TGTGCCAGCAGTTACAATCACCCCTCGGCTAATTCACCCCTCCACTTT. It encodes CASSYNHPSANSPLHF.

CDR3 region: CASSQEGGETQYF. The CDR3 DNA follows: TGTGCCAGCAGCCAAGAGGGGGGCGAGACCCAGTACTTC. The chain combines TRBV4-2 with TRBJ2-5; the D call may be TRBD1 or TRBD2 (6 bases each). Per germline, CDR1 LGHNA and CDR2 YNFKEQ. V was cut by 0 bases and J by 5 bases, with 7 bases left in between. This CDR3 comprises 13 residues.

This clone has a handful of counts. The chain combines TRBV28 with TRBJ1-5, with 10 nucleotides matching TRBD1. Germline-derived CDR1 and CDR2 are MDHEN and SYDVKM. CDR3 length: 15 amino acids. With 5 bases clipped from V and 11 bases from J, the junction kept 12 bases outside the gene matches. Here the CDR3 reads CASSPSGTGERTQHF. CDR3 bases: TGTGCCAGCAGTCCCTCGGGGACAGGGGAGAGGACCCAGCATTTT.